The 22 T cell receptor beta chains presented below share a single source sample, sequenced in a study of blood T cell repertoires in COVID-19. TCRdb's copy holds only in-frame clones and misses some; the assay was immunoSEQ multiplex PCR. Here the sample spans around 38,000 clones, roughly nine tenths being singletons. Sequenced input: peripheral blood. The receptors were gathered from a man in his sixties with COVID-19, enrolled during active disease.

CDR3 bases: TGTGCCAGCAATATAGAACAGGGCTCTGGCTACACCTTC. This gives the protein CASNIEQGSGYTF. The chain links TRBV28 to TRBJ1-2, with a tentative D call TRBD1 (6 bases). The CDR3 covers 13 residues. Germline CDR1 is MDHEN and CDR2 is SYDVKM. Trimming pared 7 bases from V and 7 bases from J, leaving 16 bases between.

V usage is TRBV28 and J usage is TRBJ1-5; no clear D gene. The CDR3 has 17 amino acids. The ends were cut back, 3 bases at V and 0 bases at J, with 15 bases in the middle. Germline lookup yields CDR1 MDHEN and CDR2 SYDVKM. CDR3 sequence: CASSFVALEYSNQPQHF. For the CDR3, the DNA is TGTGCCAGCAGTTTCGTAGCGCTGGAGTATAGCAATCAGCCCCAGCATTTT.

The chain links TRBV3-1 (or the pseudogene TRBV3-2) to TRBJ2-3; 7 bases map to TRBD2. In germline, CDR1 is LGHDT, CDR2 YNNKEL (reference sequence). Trimming cost V 4 bases and J 2 bases; bases outside gene matches: 3. The CDR3 runs to 14 residues. The CDR3 is CASSLGTTTDTQYF. The CDR3 DNA sequence: TGTGCCAGCAGCCTAGGGACTACCACAGATACGCAGTATTTT.

The CDR3 spells CASNLGDRAYNEQFF. The CDR3, as DNA: TGTGCCAGCAACTTAGGGGACAGAGCCTACAATGAGCAGTTCTTC. The chain recombines TRBV5-6 with TRBJ2-1; 7 positions agree with TRBD1. There are 15 residues in the CDR3. With 6 bases clipped from V and 2 bases from J, the junction kept 8 bases outside the gene matches. Germline assignment: CDR1 SGHDT and CDR2 YYEEEE. Together with reference TRBV5-6 and TRBJ2-1, the CDR3 gives the full variable domain: DAGVTQSPTHLIKTRGQQVTLRCSPKSGHDTVSWYQQALGQGPQFIFQYYEEEERQRGNFPDRFSGHQFPNYSSELNVNALLLGDSALYLCASNLGDRAYNEQFFGPGTRLTVL.

In the case of this clone: The junction and the germline gene differ at one end; a read error may be behind it. V and J are TRBV19 and TRBJ2-3; 7 bases agree with TRBD1. Germline V gene sequence: CDR1 LNHDA, CDR2 SQIVND (reference sequence). This CDR3 spans 15 amino acids. CDR3 DNA sequence: TGTGCCAGTAGCATAGGTGGACAGGAGACAGATACGCAGTATTTT. Translation gives CASSIGGQETDTQYF.

The chain links TRBV10-2 to TRBJ2-7; 7 bases are shared with TRBD2. V lost 7 bases and J lost 3; bases outside the gene matches: 12. This CDR3 contains 15 residues. In germline, CDR1 is WSHSY, CDR2 SAAADI. CDR3 in amino acids: CASKTPVAGIYEQYF. DNA of the CDR3: TGCGCCAGCAAAACCCCGGTAGCGGGTATCTACGAGCAGTACTTC.

This chain links TRBV10-2 with TRBJ2-3; 7 positions agree with TRBD1. Germline V gene lookup returns CDR1 WSHSY and CDR2 SAAADI. V shed 6 bases and J 2 bases; nucleotides not matched to a gene: 5. The CDR3 spans 14 residues. DNA of the CDR3: TGCGCCAGCAGGCGACAGGGCGACACAGATACGCAGTATTTT. Residues: CASRRQGDTDTQYF.

The V and J genes are TRBV5-1 and TRBJ1-1, with a possible D match to TRBD1 (5 bases). The CDR3 has 13 amino acids. Germline CDR1 reads SGHRS; CDR2 reads YFSETQ. Trimming cost V 4 bases and J 7 bases, with 14 bases left between them. The CDR3 protein is CASSPRTGGEAFF. The CDR3 region has the DNA TGCGCCAGCAGCCCACGGACCGGGGGTGAAGCTTTCTTT. The full variable domain, in which reference TRBV5-1 and TRBJ1-1 provide the parts outside the CDR3, is KAGVTQTPRYLIKTRGQQVTLSCSPISGHRSVSWYQQTPGQGLQFLFEYFSETQRNKGNFPGRFSGRQFSNSRSEMNVSTLELGDSALYLCASSPRTGGEAFFGQGTRLTVV.

The gene calls are TRBV6-4 and TRBJ2-1; 9 bases agree with TRBD1. The CDR3 is 14 residues long. V lost 6 bases to trimming and J lost 9 bases; unmatched junction nucleotides: 9. CDR1 is MRHNA, CDR2 SNTAGT, per germline. CDR3 sequence reads: CASSESQGASEQFF. The CDR3 region has the DNA TGTGCCAGCAGCGAGTCACAGGGGGCGAGTGAGCAGTTCTTC.

J is TRBJ2-7 and V is TRBV13; the match to TRBD2 covers 8 bases. CDR3 length equals 16 residues. V lost 5 bases, J lost 5 bases, and 14 bases stayed unmatched. Germline CDR1 reads PRHDT; CDR2 reads FYEKMQ (reference sequence). The CDR3 reads CASSGNLGLGRNEQYF. CDR3 bases: TGTGCCAGCAGCGGAAACCTGGGACTAGGTCGGAACGAGCAGTACTTC.

The J gene is TRBJ2-3, the V gene TRBV11-2; the D is unclear. Germline V gives CDR1 SGHAT, CDR2 FQNNGV. The length of the CDR3 is 15 residues. Trimming stripped 4 bases from V and 0 bases from J, with 11 bases between. The DNA of the CDR3 is TGTGCCAGCAGCTCTTTAGTGGTTAGCACAGATACGCAGTATTTT. Protein product: CASSSLVVSTDTQYF.

In this sample, this clone turned up once. The rearrangement uses TRBV7-2 and TRBJ2-2; D is possibly TRBD1 (5 bases). From germline, CDR1 is SGHTA and CDR2 FQGNSA. The CDR3 covers 16 residues. The ends were cut back, 1 base at V and 6 bases at J, with 15 bases in the middle. The CDR3 spells CASSLDSFQGSGELFF. The CDR3 region has the DNA TGTGCCAGCAGCTTAGACTCCTTTCAGGGTTCCGGGGAGCTGTTTTTT. The variable domain in full, with the rest retrieved from reference TRBV7-2 and TRBJ2-2, is GAGVSQSPSNKVTEKGKDVELRCDPISGHTALYWYRQSLGQGLEFLIYFQGNSAPDKSGLPSDRFSAERTGGSVSTLTIQRTQQEDSAVYLCASSLDSFQGSGELFFGEGSRLTVL.

The genes are TRBV11-3 and TRBJ1-1; D uncertain. CDR1 and CDR2 from the germline V gene are SGHNT and YENEEA. CDR3 length: 13 amino acids. The V and J ends lost 6 bases and 4 bases respectively, with 12 bases between them. The CDR3 spells CASRSGEGTEAFF. The CDR3 DNA reads TGTGCCAGCAGAAGTGGGGAGGGCACTGAAGCTTTCTTT.

The chain carries TRBV6-6 and TRBJ1-1; no reliable D call. CDR3 length: 16 amino acids. Germline loops: CDR1 MNHNY, CDR2 SVGAGI (reference sequence). Between the trimmed V and J ends, which lost 5 bases and 6 bases, there was a span of 22 bases. CDR3 in amino acids: CASSRVLRERGAEAFF. DNA of the CDR3: TGTGCCAGCAGTCGAGTCCTAAGGGAACGGGGAGCTGAAGCTTTCTTT.

The chain joins TRBV2 to TRBJ2-1, with D perhaps TRBD2 (6 bases). The length of the CDR3 is 16 residues. Trimming took 8 bases from V and 4 from J, leaving 21 bases between them. Germline values: CDR1 SNHLY, CDR2 FYNNEI. This CDR3 is CASVERSAGSYNEQFF. CDR3 sequence (DNA): TGTGCCAGCGTAGAACGTAGTGCGGGATCTTACAATGAGCAGTTCTTC.

The V call is TRBV3-1 (or the pseudogene TRBV3-2), the J call TRBJ2-5, with 7 bases lining up with TRBD2. This CDR3 has 15 amino acids. Germline CDR1 LGHDT, CDR2 YNNKEL (reference sequence). V trimming: 0 bases; J trimming: 0 bases; junction bases outside the gene matches: 1. CDR3 coding DNA: TGTGCCAGCAGCCAAGATGGGGGGGACCAAGAGACCCAGTACTTC. Translated: CASSQDGGDQETQYF.

This clone was seen only a few times. The chain couples TRBV27 to TRBJ2-7, with D perhaps matching TRBD2 (7 bases). This CDR3 contains 13 residues. V was cut by 10 bases and J by 4 bases, with 17 bases left in between. The germline V gene has CDR1 MNHEY and CDR2 SMNVEV (reference sequence). The CDR3 reads CAIGGASWYEQYF. The CDR3 DNA is TGTGCCATAGGGGGGGCTAGCTGGTACGAGCAGTACTTC.

The V gene is TRBV27, the J gene TRBJ2-5; TRBD2 aligns across 9 bases. The CDR3 is 15 residues long. V shed 6 bases, J shed 1 base, and the junction held 6 bases outside the gene matches. Germline lookup yields CDR1 MNHEY and CDR2 SMNVEV (reference sequence). CDR3 DNA: TGTGCCAGCAGCGAGCGGGAGGCGCCCCAAGAGACCCAGTACTTC. It encodes CASSEREAPQETQYF.

The chain has TRBV10-2 and TRBJ1-3; D perhaps matches TRBD1 (5 bases). The CDR3 contains 14 residues. The ends were cut back, 10 bases at V and 2 bases at J, with 15 bases in the middle. The germline CDR1 and CDR2 sequences are WSHSY and SAAADI. CDR3 protein: CATGRGLPGNTIYF. DNA for the CDR3: TGCGCCACCGGAAGGGGCCTACCTGGAAACACCATATATTTT.

The chain links TRBV19 to TRBJ1-1; D not certain. There are 17 residues in the CDR3. Trimming took off 0 bases at V and 5 bases at J, with 19 bases between the two ends. CDR1 LNHDA and CDR2 SQIVND come from the germline V gene (reference sequence). CDR3 amino acids: CASSIDSMWTPGTEAFF. CDR3 nucleotides: TGTGCCAGTAGTATAGATTCGATGTGGACGCCGGGGACTGAAGCTTTCTTT.

The rearrangement joins TRBV5-1 to TRBJ2-2; 7 nucleotides match TRBD1. This CDR3 region has 20 residues. CDR1 SGHRS and CDR2 YFSETQ come from the germline V gene. Trimming took 0 bases from V and 1 from J; bases not matched to a gene: 15. The CDR3 is CASSLDYWDSPTQNTGELFF. CDR3 DNA: TGCGCCAGCAGCTTGGACTACTGGGACAGTCCCACCCAGAACACCGGGGAGCTGTTTTTT.

The V gene is TRBV5-4, the J gene TRBJ2-3, with 7 bases identical to TRBD2. The V and J ends lost 0 bases and 4 bases, in that order; junction bases with no gene match: 2. This CDR3 contains 14 residues. Germline CDR1 SGHNT, CDR2 YYREEE (reference sequence). The DNA for the CDR3 is TGTGCCAGCAGCTTGGGCCTAGCGGCAGATACGCAGTATTTT. It is translated as CASSLGLAADTQYF.